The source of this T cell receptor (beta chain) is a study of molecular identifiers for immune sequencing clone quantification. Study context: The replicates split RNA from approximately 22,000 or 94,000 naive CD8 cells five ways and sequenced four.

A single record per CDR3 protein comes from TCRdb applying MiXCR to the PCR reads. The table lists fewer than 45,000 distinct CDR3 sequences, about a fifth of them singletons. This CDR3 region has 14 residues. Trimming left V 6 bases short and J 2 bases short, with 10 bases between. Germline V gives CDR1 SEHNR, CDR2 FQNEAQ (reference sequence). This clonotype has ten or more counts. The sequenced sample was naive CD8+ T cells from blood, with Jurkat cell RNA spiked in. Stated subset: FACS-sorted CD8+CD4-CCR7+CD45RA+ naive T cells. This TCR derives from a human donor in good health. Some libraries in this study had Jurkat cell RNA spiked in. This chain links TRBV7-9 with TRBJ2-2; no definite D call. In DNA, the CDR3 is TGTGCCAGCAGAAGGGTCCTAAACACCGGGGAGCTGTTTTTT. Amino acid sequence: CASRRVLNTGELFF.